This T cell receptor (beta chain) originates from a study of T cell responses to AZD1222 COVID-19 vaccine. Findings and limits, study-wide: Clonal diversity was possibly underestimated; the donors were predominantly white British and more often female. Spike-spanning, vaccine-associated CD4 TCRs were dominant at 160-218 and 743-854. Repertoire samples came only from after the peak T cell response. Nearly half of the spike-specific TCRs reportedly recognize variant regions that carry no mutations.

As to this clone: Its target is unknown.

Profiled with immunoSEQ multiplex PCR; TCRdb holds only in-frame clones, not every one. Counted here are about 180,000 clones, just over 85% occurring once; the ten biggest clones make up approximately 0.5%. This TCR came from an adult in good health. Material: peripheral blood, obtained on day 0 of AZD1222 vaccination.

The CDR3 DNA follows: TGTGCCAGCAGCTTTCTCGGGACAGGGTCAGCCAAAAACATTCAGTACTTC. Translating it yields CASSFLGTGSAKNIQYF. The rearrangement uses TRBV7-2 and TRBJ2-4; 9 bases are a match to TRBD1. The germline CDR1 and CDR2 sequences are SGHTA and FQGNSA. The CDR3 length is 17 residues. J was trimmed by 0 bases and V by 3 bases; bases with no gene match: 6. The variable domain in full, with the rest retrieved from reference TRBV7-2 and TRBJ2-4, is GAGVSQSPSNKVTEKGKDVELRCDPISGHTALYWYRQSLGQGLEFLIYFQGNSAPDKSGLPSDRFSAERTGGSVSTLTIQRTQQEDSAVYLCASSFLGTGSAKNIQYFGAGTRLSVL.